Described below is a single T cell receptor beta chain sequence and its context. The sample is drawn from a study of T cell repertoires in cytomegalovirus infection. Study-level background: Both a matching HLA type and CMV infection were indicated by public TCR beta signatures.

MiXCR, applied by TCRdb to the reads, yields one record per CDR3 protein. The sample shows a few hundred thousand distinct CDR3 sequences, around 18% of them seen only once. V shed 0 bases and J 4 bases; nucleotides not matched to a gene: 7. This CDR3 contains 16 residues. The germline V gene has CDR1 ENHRY and CDR2 SYGVKD. The source material was PBMCs. This TCR came from a human donor in good health (CMV status not recorded). Some clones in this sample may be carry-over from other donors' samples. This sequence joins TRBV10-3 and TRBJ2-7, with TRBD1 matching over 9 bases. The CDR3 coding sequence is TGTGCCATCAGTGAGTCGAGTGGGACAGGGAATTACGAGCAGTACTTC. Translation: CAISESSGTGNYEQYF.